A selection of T cell receptor beta chains follows, all from one sample in a study of blood T cell repertoires in COVID-19. Measured with immunoSEQ multiplex PCR; TCRdb has only the in-frame clones, and not every one. There are 250,000 to 350,000 clones in the sample; about 88% occur only once, and approximately 12% lies in the top ten. The source material was peripheral blood. Every receptor here comes from a woman aged 60-70 years with acute or convalescent COVID-19. The CDR3 runs from the conserved cysteine through the conserved F or W. The D gene is left open where the match is weak. Some rows have no size entry. The others give once, few or many, or a class for an expanded clone.

D gene	clone size	V gene	J gene	CDR3 protein	CDR3 DNA
NA	NA	TRBV5-1	TRBJ2-7	CASSPGEGVTSDEQYF	TGCGCCAGCAGCCCCGGAGAGGGGGTAACTAGCGACGAGCAGTACTTC
NA	NA	TRBV3-1/TRBV3-2	TRBJ1-1	CASSIQGTEAFF	TGTGCCAGCAGTATTCAGGGGACTGAAGCTTTCTTT
TRBD1	NA	TRBV2	TRBJ2-5	CASSDRDRGFGETQYF	TGTGCCAGCAGTGACCGGGACAGGGGATTTGGAGAGACCCAGTACTTC
NA	NA	TRBV12-3/TRBV12-4	TRBJ1-2	CASSSPGREGYTF	TGTGCCAGCAGTTCCCCAGGGCGTGAAGGCTACACCTTC
NA	NA	TRBV2	TRBJ2-7	CASILTGTSYEQYF	TGTGCCAGCATACTAACCGGGACTTCCTACGAGCAGTACTTC
NA	NA	TRBV2	TRBJ1-1	CASSVSDQGFNTEAFF	TGTGCCAGCAGTGTCTCTGACCAGGGTTTTAACACTGAAGCTTTCTTT
NA	once	TRBV29-1	TRBJ2-1	CSVRTPQLKEQFF	TGCAGCGTCCGGACACCACAACTAAAGGAGCAGTTCTTC
NA	once	TRBV6-5	TRBJ1-1	CASSRQVTMNTEAFF	TGTGCCAGCAGTCGACAGGTTACCATGAACACTGAAGCTTTCTTT
NA	NA	TRBV28	TRBJ1-5	CASTPRGSNQPQHF	TGTGCCAGCACCCCTCGGGGTTCCAATCAGCCCCAGCATTTT
NA	NA	TRBV6-2/TRBV6-3	TRBJ2-2	CASSVSPKQLYPNTGELFF	TGTGCCAGCAGTGTTTCCCCTAAACAGCTTTATCCGAACACCGGGGAGCTGTTTTTT
TRBD1	NA	TRBV19	TRBJ1-5	CASMLRQGSKRNQPQHF	TGTGCCAGTATGCTAAGACAGGGAAGCAAACGCAATCAGCCCCAGCATTTT
NA	NA	TRBV24-1	TRBJ2-3	CATSHRVTDTQYF	TGTGCCACCAGCCACAGGGTCACAGATACGCAGTATTTT
TRBD1	NA	TRBV4-1	TRBJ1-5	CASSQGTGSQPQHF	TGCGCCAGCAGCCAGGGGACAGGTAGCCAGCCCCAGCATTTT
NA	NA	TRBV24-1	TRBJ1-4	CATSDSDSLNEKLFF	TGTGCCACCAGTGATTCGGACAGCCTTAATGAAAAACTGTTTTTT
TRBD1	NA	TRBV3-1/TRBV3-2	TRBJ1-2	CASSQVLQGARGYTF	TGTGCCAGCAGCCAAGTTTTACAGGGGGCGCGAGGCTACACCTTC
TRBD2	NA	TRBV4-2	TRBJ2-1	CASSQDSGGSYNEQFF	TGTGCCAGCAGCCAAGATAGCGGGGGCTCCTACAATGAGCAGTTCTTC
NA	NA	TRBV6-5	TRBJ1-6	CASSGEFNSPLHF	TGTGCCAGCAGCGGGGAGTTTAACTCACCCCTCCACTTT
NA	NA	TRBV23-1	TRBJ1-2	CASFFPTGKGYTF	TGCGCCAGCTTTTTCCCTACAGGGAAAGGCTACACCTTC
NA	NA	TRBV28	TRBJ1-4	CASSLRGGSQEKLFF	TGTGCCAGCAGTTTGCGTGGAGGATCTCAGGAAAAACTGTTTTTT
TRBD1	NA	TRBV2	TRBJ2-2	CASSVRDSTGELFF	TGTGCCAGCAGTGTTAGGGACAGCACCGGGGAGCTGTTTTTT
TRBD2	NA	TRBV20-1	TRBJ2-7	CSASRASGYEQYF	TGCAGTGCTAGTAGGGCTAGCGGCTACGAGCAGTACTTC
TRBD1	few	TRBV7-8	TRBJ1-5	CASGDSLGNQPQHF	TGTGCCAGCGGGGACAGTCTTGGCAATCAGCCCCAGCATTTT
TRBD1	NA	TRBV19	TRBJ1-3	CASTPRVRTGGMHSGNTIYF	TGTGCCAGTACCCCGCGAGTCCGGACAGGGGGGATGCACTCTGGAAACACCATATATTTT
NA	NA	TRBV15	TRBJ1-1	CATRGANTEAFF	TGTGCCACCAGGGGGGCCAACACTGAAGCTTTCTTT
TRBD2	NA	TRBV27	TRBJ2-1	CASTRIEIAGGRSYNEQFF	TGTGCCAGCACCAGAATCGAGATAGCGGGAGGGCGTTCCTACAATGAGCAGTTCTTC
TRBD1	NA	TRBV7-8	TRBJ1-1	CASTRTGALGTEAFF	TGTGCCAGCACTAGAACAGGGGCTTTGGGCACTGAAGCTTTCTTT
NA	few	TRBV5-1	TRBJ1-1	CASTEDTEAFF	TGCGCCAGCACGGAGGACACTGAAGCTTTCTTT
NA	NA	TRBV29-1	TRBJ2-6	CSVGEEPPGANVLTF	TGCAGCGTTGGGGAGGAACCTCCCGGGGCCAACGTCCTGACTTTC
NA	NA	TRBV28	TRBJ2-7	CASSLSGRGGQYF	TGTGCCAGCAGTTTATCCGGTCGCGGTGGGCAGTACTTC
TRBD1	NA	TRBV6-5	TRBJ2-7	CASGGTGGISYEQYF	TGTGCCAGCGGGGGGACAGGGGGGATATCCTACGAGCAGTACTTC
TRBD1	NA	TRBV7-6	TRBJ2-6	CASSLQGAGANVLTF	TGTGCCAGCAGCTTACAGGGGGCTGGGGCCAACGTCCTGACTTTC
TRBD2	NA	TRBV9	TRBJ2-7	CASSVSGGSYEQYF	TGTGCCAGCAGCGTTTCGGGGGGATCCTACGAGCAGTACTTC
NA	few	TRBV9	TRBJ2-3	CASSIAHSSTDTQYF	TGTGCCAGCAGCATCGCGCACTCTAGCACAGATACGCAGTATTTT
TRBD2	NA	TRBV9	TRBJ2-2	CASSPLTSGGAGTGELFF	TGTGCCAGCAGCCCCCTCACTAGCGGGGGGGCCGGGACCGGGGAGCTGTTTTTT
NA	NA	TRBV4-2	TRBJ1-1	CASSQVGNRMNTEAFF	TGTGCCAGCAGCCAAGTAGGTAACAGGATGAACACTGAAGCTTTCTTT
TRBD1	once	TRBV6-5	TRBJ1-6	CASSPGGNSPLHF	TGTGCCAGCTCTCCAGGGGGTAATTCACCCCTCCACTTT
TRBD2	few	TRBV27	TRBJ2-1	CASSFSGTSPNEQFF	TGTGCCAGCAGTTTCTCCGGGACTAGCCCCAATGAGCAGTTCTTC
NA	NA	TRBV29-1	TRBJ2-2	CSVRTATNTGELFF	TGCAGCGTAAGGACAGCCACGAACACCGGGGAGCTGTTTTTT
TRBD1	NA	TRBV5-6	TRBJ1-5	CASSLTRTGSHQPQHF	TGTGCCAGCAGCCTTACGCGGACAGGGAGCCATCAGCCCCAGCATTTT
NA	NA	TRBV28	TRBJ2-2	CASSFKAVRAGELFF	TGTGCCAGCAGTTTTAAGGCAGTTCGGGCCGGGGAGCTGTTTTTT
TRBD1	NA	TRBV2	TRBJ1-1	CASSRTGSTEAFF	TGTGCCAGCAGCCGGACAGGGAGCACTGAAGCTTTCTTT
NA	NA	TRBV15	TRBJ1-4	CATSRDGWGDPNEKLFF	TGTGCCACCAGCAGAGATGGGTGGGGGGACCCGAATGAAAAACTGTTTTTT
NA	NA	TRBV7-3	TRBJ2-1	CASSLRPGGVGGEQFF	TGTGCCAGCAGCTTAAGGCCGGGCGGGGTTGGTGGTGAGCAGTTCTTC
NA	NA	TRBV27	TRBJ2-5	CASSSLGVLEETQYF	TGTGCCAGCAGTTCCTTAGGGGTCCTGGAAGAGACCCAGTACTTC
TRBD1	NA	TRBV2	TRBJ1-3	CASSGTGRNTIYF	TGTGCCAGCAGTGGGACAGGGAGAAACACCATATATTTT
TRBD1	NA	TRBV9	TRBJ2-5	CASSVTGGLQETQYF	TGTGCCAGCAGCGTGACAGGGGGCTTACAAGAGACCCAGTACTTC
NA	few	TRBV6-2/TRBV6-3	TRBJ1-5	CASSQEGYSNQPQHF	TGTGCCAGCAGTCAGGAAGGCTATAGCAATCAGCCCCAGCATTTT